The 5 T cell receptor beta chains listed next were all sequenced from one sample in a study of cytomegalovirus exposure and HLA in healthy donors. PCR amplification relied on 60 Vbeta primers (plus 13 Jbeta primers). The data were produced by immunoSEQ multiplex PCR, yet TCRdb's version contains in-frame clones alone and is incomplete. The table records tens of thousands of clones, approximately 63% of them present only once. The source material was PBMCs. The receptors come from a woman aged 25 to 39 in good health and CMV-seronegative.

This clone was seen once. The CDR3, as DNA: TGTGCCAGCAGCAGGTGGGCAGAGAATGAAAAACTGTTTTTT. This codes for CASSRWAENEKLFF. The chain joins TRBV28 to TRBJ1-4; D gene uncertain. V lost 6 bases, J lost 5 bases, and 13 bases lay in between. Germline CDR1 reads MDHEN; CDR2 reads SYDVKM. The CDR3 runs to 14 residues.

The chain joins TRBV4-3 to TRBJ1-3; D is unclear. V dropped 0 bases and J dropped 0 bases, with 9 bases sitting between them. CDR3 length: 16 amino acids. CDR1 and CDR2 from the germline V gene are LGHNA and YSLEER. CDR3 in DNA: TGCGCCAGCAGCCAAGATTTCGAGAGCTCTGGAAACACCATATATTTT. As protein: CASSQDFESSGNTIYF.

The chain combines TRBV6-6 with TRBJ2-7, with 7 bases fitting TRBD1. The CDR3 extends over 13 amino acids. J gave up 5 bases and V 7 bases, and 8 bases lay outside the gene matches. CDR1 is MNHNY, CDR2 SVGAGI, per germline (reference sequence). CDR3 sequence (DNA): TGTGCCAGCACCGATCCACAGGGGAACGAGCAGTACTTC. It encodes CASTDPQGNEQYF.

The chain couples TRBV28 to TRBJ2-7; 9 positions match TRBD2. Losses at the gene ends were 2 bases for V and 2 bases for J; bases not matched to a gene: 7. The CDR3 spans 16 residues. CDR1 and CDR2 (germline): MDHEN, SYDVKM. The CDR3 region is CASSLRGSGSPYEQYF. The DNA of the CDR3 is TGTGCCAGCAGTTTAAGGGGTAGCGGGAGTCCCTACGAGCAGTACTTC.

The rearrangement links TRBV9 to TRBJ2-7, with TRBD1 matching 9 bases. With 3 bases clipped from V and 4 bases from J, the junction kept 8 bases outside the gene matches. The CDR3 is 15 amino acids. Germline CDR1 reads SGDLS; CDR2 reads YYNGEE. In DNA form, the CDR3 reads TGTGCCAGCAGCGCATTACAGGGGGCCGGTTACGAGCAGTACTTC. Its translation is CASSALQGAGYEQYF.